The next 17 T cell receptor beta chains were all read from a single sample in a study of T cell responses to AZD1222 COVID-19 vaccine (dated by TCRdb to the early 2020s). The library was produced with the immunoSEQ multiplex PCR assay. The table comes from immuneACCESS by way of TCRdb, which keeps in-frame sequences with V and J called. Part of the clones is missing from these tables; in studies checked, under half for an unresolved V gene and the rest for unknown reasons. A total of around 120,000 clones appear in this sample, around 93% of them only once. The top ten clones comprise approximately 8% of the sample. The time point label corresponds to: about 28 days (+/-7) after the second vaccine dose. The sample here was peripheral blood, taken 28 days after the second AZD1222 dose. The receptors come from an adult who received the AZD1222 COVID-19 vaccine.

The rearrangement uses TRBV6-1 and TRBJ1-1, with D tentatively TRBD1 (5 bases). The CDR3 loop spans 14 amino acids. V lost 0 bases, J lost 7 bases, and 12 bases lay in between. Germline V gene sequence: CDR1 MNHNS, CDR2 SASEGT. CDR3 sequence: CASSEARGADEAFF. CDR3 DNA: TGTGCCAGCAGTGAAGCACGGGGCGCGGATGAAGCTTTCTTT.

The chain carries TRBV24-1 and TRBJ2-1, with TRBD2 matching over 9 bases. Looked up from germline, CDR1 is KGHDR and CDR2 is SFDVKD. The CDR3 loop spans 18 amino acids. Trimming took 2 bases from V and 7 from J; bases not matched to a gene: 14. The CDR3 is CATSDYSGVAGGRNEQFF. In DNA, the CDR3 is TGTGCCACCAGTGATTATTCGGGTGTGGCGGGAGGGCGGAATGAGCAGTTCTTC.

This chain connects TRBV7-8 to TRBJ1-1; D may be TRBD1 (6 bases). Deletions cut 2 bases from V and 5 bases from J, with 12 bases between. This CDR3 is built from 14 residues. Germline V gives CDR1 SGHVS, CDR2 FQNEAQ. The DNA of the CDR3 is TGTGCCAGCAGCTTAAGTGGGGGCCGGACTGAAGCTTTCTTT. It translates to CASSLSGGRTEAFF.

The chain couples TRBV27 to TRBJ2-1; 9 bases map to TRBD2. CDR3 length equals 13 residues. V was pared by 6 bases and J by 7 bases, with 4 bases of the junction left unmatched. Germline CDR1 is MNHEY and CDR2 is SMNVEV (reference sequence). The CDR3 nucleotides read TGTGCCAGCAGGAGCGGGGGGTGGAATGAGCAGTTCTTC. This gives the protein CASRSGGWNEQFF.

V usage is TRBV5-6 and J usage is TRBJ2-5; the match to TRBD1 covers 9 bases. CDR3 length: 14 residues. Trimming took 4 bases from V and 5 from J; bases not matched to a gene: 6. CDR1 is SGHDT and CDR2 is YYEEEE in the germline V gene. CDR3 loop: CASSMGQGYETQYF. The DNA for the CDR3 is TGTGCCAGCAGCATGGGACAGGGCTACGAGACCCAGTACTTC. Using reference TRBV5-6 and TRBJ2-5 for the parts outside the CDR3, the full variable domain is DAGVTQSPTHLIKTRGQQVTLRCSPKSGHDTVSWYQQALGQGPQFIFQYYEEEERQRGNFPDRFSGHQFPNYSSELNVNALLLGDSALYLCASSMGQGYETQYFGPGTRLLVL.

The rearrangement joins TRBV5-1 to TRBJ1-6; D unclear. The CDR3 runs 16 residues. The germline CDR1 and CDR2 sequences are SGHRS and YFSETQ. The V gene lost 2 bases and the J gene lost 0 bases, with 9 bases spanning the gap. The CDR3: CASSLGSSSYNSPLHF. CDR3 sequence (DNA): TGCGCCAGCAGCTTAGGGAGTAGCTCCTATAATTCACCCCTCCACTTT.

The chain couples TRBV19 to TRBJ2-7, with 8 bases that match TRBD1. Germline V lookup: CDR1 LNHDA, CDR2 SQIVND (reference sequence). The CDR3 contains 16 residues. With 4 bases clipped from V and 3 bases from J, the junction kept 11 bases outside the gene matches. CDR3 in amino acids: CASSTGQGQAYYEQYF. The CDR3 nucleotides are TGTGCCAGTAGTACCGGACAGGGACAAGCCTACTACGAGCAGTACTTC.

The chain joins TRBV6-5 to TRBJ1-5; 8 bases are a match to TRBD1. The germline gives CDR1 MNHEY, CDR2 SVGAGI. Trimming cost V 7 bases and J 5 bases; bases outside gene matches: 4. This CDR3 is 13 amino acids long. CDR3 loop: CASKGTGYQPQHF. CDR3 DNA: TGTGCCAGCAAAGGGACAGGTTATCAGCCCCAGCATTTT.

This chain uses TRBV9 with TRBJ2-7, with a weak D call TRBD1 (6 bases). The V gene's germline CDR1 is SGDLS and CDR2 YYNGEE. There are 14 residues in the CDR3. The germline V and J ends were trimmed by 4 bases and 3 bases, with 14 bases remaining between them. This CDR3 is CASSPDAGVYEQYF. Written as DNA, the CDR3 is TGTGCCAGCAGCCCTGATGCAGGGGTCTACGAGCAGTACTTC.

In its sample, this clone was seen once. The chain uses TRBV19 and TRBJ2-3; TRBD2 agrees at 9 bases. The CDR3 loop spans 15 amino acids. Germline V CDR1 and CDR2: LNHDA, SQIVND (reference sequence). The junction had 5 bases not matched to a gene; V was cut back by 4 bases and J by 3 bases. CDR3 sequence (DNA): TGTGCCAGTAGTACCCTAGCGGGGTTGACAGATACGCAGTATTTT. Translating it yields CASSTLAGLTDTQYF.

The rearrangement links TRBV24-1 to TRBJ2-3, with 7 positions matching TRBD1. There are 18 residues in the CDR3. Germline V lookup: CDR1 KGHDR, CDR2 SFDVKD. The V segment lost 1 base and the J segment 2 bases; nucleotides outside the gene matches: 11. CDR3 sequence (DNA): TGTGCCACCAGTGATTTTACCTCAGGGACAGCGACCACAGATACGCAGTATTTT. As protein: CATSDFTSGTATTDTQYF.

This clone has at least ten counts. This chain connects TRBV27 to TRBJ2-5; a possible D gene is TRBD1 (5 bases). With 5 bases removed from V and 4 bases from J, the gap between germline ends came to 17 bases. CDR3 length: 15 amino acids. Germline V gene lookup returns CDR1 MNHEY and CDR2 SMNVEV (reference sequence). This CDR3 is CASSPTSEGAETQYF. DNA for the CDR3: TGTGCCAGCAGTCCCACTTCAGAAGGGGCAGAGACCCAGTACTTC.

This clone was detected once. This CDR3 reads CASSDLWLGTGLLYEQYF. The CDR3 region has the DNA TGTGCCAGCAGCGACCTTTGGCTCGGGACAGGGCTTCTCTACGAGCAGTACTTC. V is TRBV7-9 and J is TRBJ2-7; 9 positions match TRBD1. The germline gives CDR1 SEHNR, CDR2 FQNEAQ (reference sequence). The CDR3 consists of 18 residues. Losses at the gene ends were 5 bases for V and 3 bases for J; bases not matched to a gene: 17.

The chain combines TRBV3-1 (or the pseudogene TRBV3-2) with TRBJ2-2, with 7 bases fitting TRBD2. The CDR3 loop spans 18 amino acids. Per the germline V gene, CDR1 is LGHDT and CDR2 is YNNKEL (reference sequence). Written as DNA, the CDR3 is TGTGCTCCTCAGCAGCGCCAAGGTCCTAGCGGACACACCGGGGAGCTGTTTTTT. This gives the protein CAPQQRQGPSGHTGELFF.

The V and J genes are TRBV15 and TRBJ2-2, with no clear D. This CDR3 spans 13 amino acids. Looked up from germline, CDR1 is LNHNV and CDR2 is YYDKDF (reference sequence). Trimming took 1 base from V and 7 from J, leaving 7 bases between them. The CDR3 DNA reads TGTGCCACCAGCAGAGTCGTACGCGGGGAGCTGTTTTTT. Its protein is CATSRVVRGELFF.

This chain joins TRBV6-2 or TRBV6-3 and TRBJ1-5, with D perhaps matching TRBD1 (5 bases). Germline loops: CDR1 MNHEY, CDR2 SVGEGT. Trimming took 5 bases from V and 5 from J, leaving 16 bases between them. This CDR3 region has 15 residues. CDR3 residues: CASSDEGWGHQPQHF. CDR3 DNA: TGTGCCAGCAGTGACGAGGGCTGGGGACATCAGCCCCAGCATTTT.

V usage is TRBV23-1 and J usage is TRBJ1-3, with 7 bases identical to TRBD1. TRBV23-1 is an ORF, and what it does is uncertain. The CDR3 spans 21 residues. The junction had 21 bases not matched to a gene; V was cut back by 3 bases and J by 1 base. This chain's CDR3 is CASSQARHFQQGIGSGNTIYF. CDR3 nucleotides: TGCGCCAGCAGTCAGGCCCGACACTTTCAACAGGGGATCGGTTCTGGAAACACCATATATTTT.